This section outlines one T cell receptor (beta chain) sequence together with its context. This record comes from a study of early T cells in non-severe SARS-CoV-2 infection. Each CDR3 protein gets one entry after TCRdb re-called the 5' RACE reads with MiXCR. The sample includes 48,000 or so distinct CDR3 sequences, over 5% seen only once; the top ten take around 7%. Deletions cut 5 bases from V and 9 bases from J, with 16 bases between. Per the germline V gene, CDR1 is LNHDA and CDR2 is SQIVND (reference sequence). The CDR3 has 14 residues. The receptor was isolated from an adult who was a healthcare worker with PCR-confirmed SARS-CoV-2 infection or an uninfected control (not recorded which). V gene TRBV19 combines with J gene TRBJ1-4; D not certain. The sequencing here drew on whole blood, taken at baseline. The CDR3 sequence is CASSAPSPEKKLFF. CDR3 nucleotide sequence: TGTGCCAGTAGTGCGCCGAGTCCAGAGAAAAAACTGTTTTTT.